These 18 T cell receptor beta chains came from one sample sequenced in a study of metastatic and nonmetastatic thyroid tumors. Not a single patient had been given any form of treatment at any point before undergoing thyroid surgery. TCRdb called clones again from the PCR reads with MiXCR. The table has approximately 31,000 clones, approximately 29% seen once; the top ten hold over 25%. The sequenced material came from blood. Receptor source: a female donor with papillary thyroid cancer or a benign thyroid nodule (not recorded which). Some clones in this sample may be carry-over from other donors' samples.

This clone has a count of ten or more. The V call is TRBV4-2, the J call TRBJ2-7; D is unresolved. The germline V gene encodes CDR1 LGHNA and CDR2 YNFKEQ. V was shortened by 0 bases and J by 3 bases, with 9 bases between the two germline ends. The length of the CDR3 is 14 residues. The chain's CDR3 is CASSQDNSVYEQYF. CDR3 nucleotide sequence: TGTGCCAGCAGCCAAGATAACTCGGTCTACGAGCAGTACTTC.

This clone turned up a few times. The junction departs from the called germline gene at one end, perhaps through a read error. The identical CDR3 is also encoded by other nucleotide sequences in the sample. This sequence joins TRBV6-1 and TRBJ1-2; D is undetermined. Germline-derived CDR1 and CDR2 are MNHNS and SASEGT. The CDR3 runs to 14 residues. CDR3 coding DNA: TGTGCTAGCAGTGGTCGATGGAGGGAGGCTGGCTACACCTTC. Its translation: CASSGRWREAGYTF.

Many counts were recorded for this clone. Other DNA variants within this sample encode the same CDR3. This rearrangement joins TRBV20-1 to TRBJ2-3, with D tentatively TRBD1 or TRBD2 (5 bases each). Germline V gene lookup returns CDR1 DFQATT and CDR2 SNEGSKA (reference sequence). This CDR3 region has 14 residues. V shed 1 base and J shed 6 bases, with 14 bases lying between them. The CDR3 DNA follows: TGCAGTGCTAGAGCCCCCCTCCGGGGCGATACGCAGTATTTT. Encoded protein: CSARAPLRGDTQYF.

The chain uses TRBV20-1 and TRBJ2-7, with 9 bases lining up with TRBD2. Germline CDR1 and CDR2: DFQATT and SNEGSKA (reference sequence). V lost 6 bases, J lost 4 bases, and 10 bases stayed unmatched. CDR3 size: 14 residues. CDR3: CSARVAGVGYEQYF. The CDR3, as DNA: TGCAGTGCCCGAGTAGCGGGAGTGGGATACGAGCAGTACTTC.

This clone was observed a handful of times. A junction boundary mismatches the germline segment, possibly from a read error. V usage is TRBV10-3 and J usage is TRBJ1-4, with D perhaps TRBD1 (6 bases). CDR3 length: 12 amino acids. CDR1 and CDR2 from the germline V gene are ENHRY and SYGVKD. The CDR3 nucleotides read TGTGCCATCGGTGAGAACAGGGACAAACTGTTTTTT. Translating gives CAIGENRDKLFF.

By its share, this clone is medium-sized. This sequence joins TRBV4-3 and TRBJ1-2, with no clear D. CDR1 and CDR2 (germline): LGHNA, YSLEER. The CDR3 loop spans 14 amino acids. Trimming left V 0 bases short and J 1 base short, with 6 bases between. The CDR3 sequence is CASSQDRHNYGYTF. The CDR3 bases are TGCGCCAGCAGCCAAGATCGGCATAACTATGGCTACACCTTC.

This clone came up a few times. The gene calls are TRBV12-3 or TRBV12-4 and TRBJ2-1; D uncertain. The CDR3 covers 13 residues. With 6 bases removed from V and 9 bases from J, the gap between germline ends came to 15 bases. The CDR3 reads CASSRDPGCEQFF. The CDR3 bases are TGTGCCAGCAGCCGAGATCCTGGGTGTGAGCAGTTCTTC.

In this sample, this clone turned up many times. The gene calls are TRBV2 and TRBJ1-1; D remains ambiguous. Trimming pared 3 bases from V and 1 base from J, leaving 15 bases between. From germline, CDR1 is SNHLY and CDR2 FYNNEI. The length of the CDR3 is 16 residues. This chain's CDR3 is CASSDPRHGWNTEAFF. The CDR3 DNA sequence: TGTGCCAGCAGTGACCCTCGACACGGGTGGAACACTGAAGCTTTCTTT.

This clone was seen a handful of times. The V and J genes are TRBV28 and TRBJ2-7, with TRBD2 identical over 8 bases. CDR3 length: 15 residues. Germline loops: CDR1 MDHEN, CDR2 SYDVKM. The V and J ends lost 4 bases and 4 bases, in that order; junction bases with no gene match: 9. Written as DNA, the CDR3 is TGTGCCAGCAGTTCCCTAGTGGTAGCGGGGTACGAGCAGTACTTC. Residues: CASSSLVVAGYEQYF.

V is TRBV6-1 and J is TRBJ1-6, with D unclear. Germline CDR1 is MNHNS and CDR2 is SASEGT. V was cut by 7 bases and J by 7 bases, with 5 bases left in between. The CDR3 spans 11 residues. In nucleotides, the CDR3 is TGTGCCAGCAACCAAAATTCACCCCTCCACTTT. Its protein is CASNQNSPLHF.

Points on this clone: Germline and junction disagree at one end, which may indicate a read error. This chain uses TRBV5-1 with TRBJ2-7, with D tentatively TRBD1 (6 bases). CDR3 length: 13 amino acids. Germline CDR1 SGHRS, CDR2 YFSETQ. This chain's CDR3 is CASSLLGHYDQYF. DNA for the CDR3: TGCGCCAGCAGCTTGTTGGGACACTACGATCAGTACTTC.

This clone came up many times. V and J are TRBV6-1 and TRBJ2-2, with unresolved D. This CDR3 has 14 residues. The V end lost 5 bases, the J end lost 2 bases, and 9 bases lay between the germline ends. The V gene's germline CDR1 is MNHNS and CDR2 SASEGT. CDR3 DNA: TGTGCCAGCAGTTCTCAAAGCAACACCGGGGAGCTGTTTTTT. This translates into CASSSQSNTGELFF.

This clone was recorded at least ten times. V and J are TRBV24-1 and TRBJ1-1; TRBD1 is a possible D gene (5 bases). The V gene lost 0 bases and the J gene lost 8 bases, with 9 bases spanning the gap. The CDR3 runs to 13 residues. Germline values: CDR1 KGHDR, CDR2 SFDVKD. CDR3 coding DNA: TGTGCCACCAGTGATTTGTACAGACAGGAAGCTTTCTTT. Residues: CATSDLYRQEAFF.

This clone has a count of ten or more. The chain links TRBV30 to TRBJ2-2; 9 bases map to TRBD1. Losses at the gene ends were 2 bases for V and 3 bases for J; bases not matched to a gene: 4. Germline-derived CDR1 and CDR2 are GTSNPN and SVGIG (reference sequence). The CDR3 consists of 15 residues. The DNA of the CDR3 is TGTGCCTGGAGTCCCCGGGACAGGGACACCGGGGAGCTGTTTTTT. Its protein product is CAWSPRDRDTGELFF.

This clone was observed at least ten times. V and J are TRBV3-1 and TRBJ2-2; D not certain. The CDR3 has 17 amino acids. Between the trimmed V and J ends, which lost 7 bases and 0 bases, there was a span of 18 bases. CDR1 LGHDT and CDR2 YNNKEL come from the germline V gene (reference sequence). In DNA, the CDR3 is TGTGCCAGCACCCGAGCCCTAGGTTTAGCGAACACCGGGGAGCTGTTTTTT. It encodes CASTRALGLANTGELFF. The full variable domain, its missing parts supplied by reference TRBV3-1 and TRBJ2-2, is DTAVSQTPKYLVTQMGNDKSIKCEQNLGHDTMYWYKQDSKKFLKIMFSYNNKELIINETVPNRFSPKSPDKAHLNLHINSLELGDSAVYFCASTRALGLANTGELFFGEGSRLTVL.

Only a few counts were recorded for this clone. Because it lacks the conserved phenylalanine or tryptophan at the end, this CDR3 is likely a read error. The rearrangement uses TRBV6-1 and TRBJ1-5, with D tentatively TRBD1 (6 bases). Per germline, CDR1 MNHNS and CDR2 SASEGT. This CDR3 has 13 amino acids. The CDR3 protein is CASTGDSNQRQHL. The CDR3 DNA sequence: TGTGCCAGCACAGGGGATAGCAATCAGCGCCAGCATCTT.

This clone appeared many times. J is TRBJ1-3 and V is TRBV4-1; no definite D call. The CDR3 is 16 amino acids. With 0 bases removed from V and 3 bases from J, the gap between germline ends came to 12 bases. In germline, CDR1 is MGHRA, CDR2 YSYEKL. As DNA, the CDR3 is TGCGCCAGCAGCCAAGATCCAGCAGGCCATGGAAACACCATATATTTT. The encoded protein is CASSQDPAGHGNTIYF.

This clone is judged medium-sized. This sequence joins TRBV6-1 and TRBJ2-7, with 8 nucleotides matching TRBD1. This CDR3 is built from 15 residues. With V trimmed by 5 bases and J by 2 bases, 8 bases remained unmatched. Germline V gene data show CDR1 as MNHNS and CDR2 as SASEGT. This CDR3 is CASSLRTGITYEQYF. The CDR3 region has the DNA TGTGCCAGCAGTTTGCGGACAGGGATTACCTACGAGCAGTACTTC.